This is a list of T cell receptor beta chains from one sample in a study of cytomegalovirus exposure and HLA in healthy donors. This table comes from immunoSEQ multiplex PCR, and its TCRdb copy is limited to in-frame clones, with some not included. The table lists about 130,000 clones, about 76% of them singletons, with around 0.7% in the top ten. Source material: PBMCs. Source of these receptors: a young man in good health and CMV-seronegative. The CDR3 runs from the conserved cysteine through the conserved F or W. Each record gives: CDR3 DNA, CDR3 protein, V gene, D gene, clone size, J gene. D genes are given only for firm matches. Rows give clone size only sometimes, using once, few, many, or a class for an expanded clone.

TGTGCCAGCAGCTTAGTTCTGAGGGTTTCGCACAATGAGCAGTTCTTC,CASSLVLRVSHNEQFF,TRBV7-8,NA,NA,TRBJ2-1
TGTGCCAGCAGTCCTGACAGAGAGAATCAGCCCCAGCATTTT,CASSPDRENQPQHF,TRBV27,NA,NA,TRBJ1-5
TGTGCCAGCAGCTTACCAGGGAATAACTATGGCTACACCTTC,CASSLPGNNYGYTF,TRBV9,NA,NA,TRBJ1-2
TGCAGCGTTGCACAGAGAAACACCGGGGAGCTGTTTTTT,CSVAQRNTGELFF,TRBV29-1,NA,NA,TRBJ2-2
TGTGCCAGCAGGCGAAGCGACGGACAGGGGATGGAAGCTTTCTTT,CASRRSDGQGMEAFF,TRBV6-1,TRBD1,NA,TRBJ1-1
TGTGCCAGCAGTGTTGACAGGGATCAGCCCCAGCATTTT,CASSVDRDQPQHF,TRBV2,TRBD1,NA,TRBJ1-5
TGTGCCAGCAGCTTAGCCCGGATGACAGGCAATCAGCCCCAGCATTTT,CASSLARMTGNQPQHF,TRBV7-8,NA,NA,TRBJ1-5
TGTGCCAGCAGCTTAGAGGCCGGACAGATTAATGAAAAACTGTTTTTT,CASSLEAGQINEKLFF,TRBV7-2,NA,NA,TRBJ1-4
TGTGCCAGCAGTTTCACAGGGACCTCTGGGGCCAACGTCCTGACTTTC,CASSFTGTSGANVLTF,TRBV6-6,NA,NA,TRBJ2-6
TGTGCCTGGAGTACTACCTATGGCTACACCTTC,CAWSTTYGYTF,TRBV30,NA,NA,TRBJ1-2
TGTGCCTGGAGTGCGAAGGGACAGTCCAATGAAAAACTGTTTTTT,CAWSAKGQSNEKLFF,TRBV30,TRBD1,once,TRBJ1-4
TGTGCCAGCACTGGCACCACCTTATCCTATGGCTACACCTTC,CASTGTTLSYGYTF,TRBV5-6,NA,few,TRBJ1-2
TGTGCCAGTAGTATCAGGGGAACTGGCACTGAAGCTTTCTTT,CASSIRGTGTEAFF,TRBV19,NA,NA,TRBJ1-1
TGTGCCGCATCCACAGGGGTTGGAGCTTTCTTT,CAASTGVGAFF,TRBV10-3,TRBD1,NA,TRBJ1-1
TGTGCCGGATGGGACAGGGTTCTTTCAACTAATGAAAAACTGTTTTTT,CAGWDRVLSTNEKLFF,TRBV2,TRBD1,NA,TRBJ1-4
TGCAGCGTTGTATCAGGGCCCAATCAGCCCCAGCATTTT,CSVVSGPNQPQHF,TRBV29-1,NA,NA,TRBJ1-5
TGTGCCAGCAGCGTAAAAGGGAGAACAAAGCAGGGGGCATATGAATCACCCCTCCACTTT,CASSVKGRTKQGAYESPLHF,TRBV9,TRBD1,few,TRBJ1-6
TGTGCCAGCAGCTTAACGAGGGATAGGCGCACTGAAGCTTTCTTT,CASSLTRDRRTEAFF,TRBV7-9,NA,NA,TRBJ1-1
TGTGCCATAGGGGACACCCTTAGCTCACCCCTCCACTTT,CAIGDTLSSPLHF,TRBV10-3,NA,NA,TRBJ1-6
TGCGCCAGCAGCCACGACCGGGGCACTGAAGCTTTCTTT,CASSHDRGTEAFF,TRBV4-3,NA,NA,TRBJ1-1
TGTGCCAGTAGTAGACAGGCGGCAACTAATGAAAAACTGTTTTTT,CASSRQAATNEKLFF,TRBV19,NA,NA,TRBJ1-4
TGTGCCAGCAGCATCAATCAGGGCGGCTATGGCTACACCTTC,CASSINQGGYGYTF,TRBV21-1,NA,NA,TRBJ1-2
TGTGCCTGGAGTCGGGGAACTGAAGCTTTCTTT,CAWSRGTEAFF,TRBV30,NA,NA,TRBJ1-1
TGTGCCAGCAGCTTAGGACAGGGGGAAGGAGGCTACACCTTC,CASSLGQGEGGYTF,TRBV7-8,TRBD1,NA,TRBJ1-2
TGTGCCAGCAGCCCTGGCGCGGGCGTTGGCACAGATACGCAGTATTTT,CASSPGAGVGTDTQYF,TRBV5-4,NA,NA,TRBJ2-3
TGCGCCAGCAGCTTGGTCGGGGAAACCACTGAAGCTTTCTTT,CASSLVGETTEAFF,TRBV5-1,NA,NA,TRBJ1-1
TGTGCCAGCAGTCCCAACCCAGGGGGCTACGAGCAGTACTTC,CASSPNPGGYEQYF,TRBV27,TRBD1,NA,TRBJ2-7
TGCGCCAGCAGCTTGTTGAACAGGAGAAACTATGGCTACACCTTC,CASSLLNRRNYGYTF,TRBV5-1,NA,once,TRBJ1-2
TGTGCCAGCAGCTTATCAGGGGCGGGCCCCAGGACCCAGTACTTC,CASSLSGAGPRTQYF,TRBV7-6,NA,NA,TRBJ2-5
TGTGCCAGCAGCGGGGAGTCTGCACTTGGCGACGAGCAGTACTTC,CASSGESALGDEQYF,TRBV5-4,NA,NA,TRBJ2-7
TGCGCCAGCAGCCAGCATCGGGACTTTACCTACGAGCAGTACTTC,CASSQHRDFTYEQYF,TRBV4-3,NA,NA,TRBJ2-7
TGTGCCAGCAGTCCTACAGGGGGCGCCGGCTACACCTTC,CASSPTGGAGYTF,TRBV27,TRBD1,once,TRBJ1-2
TGTGCCACCAGCAGAGATCCCAGGGGGCTGAACACCGGGGAGCTGTTTTTT,CATSRDPRGLNTGELFF,TRBV15,TRBD1,NA,TRBJ2-2
TGTTCCAGCAGCACGTTAGATCAGCCCCAGCATTTT,CSSSTLDQPQHF,TRBV7-9,NA,NA,TRBJ1-5
TGTGCCAGCAGTTTTGAGGGTTTTGGGTCTGGGGCCAACGTCCTGACTTTC,CASSFEGFGSGANVLTF,TRBV27,NA,NA,TRBJ2-6
TGCAGCGTTGTCCGGGAGCGGCTTTACAATGAGCAGTTCTTC,CSVVRERLYNEQFF,TRBV29-1,NA,NA,TRBJ2-1
TGTGCCACACTGATGAACACTGAAGCTTTCTTT,CATLMNTEAFF,TRBV10-3,NA,few,TRBJ1-1
TGTGCCAGCAGCACGGGACAGGCAGTTATCGAGCAGTACTTC,CASSTGQAVIEQYF,TRBV9,TRBD1,NA,TRBJ2-7
TGTGCCAGCAGGAACCTCGGGTCACCCCTCCACTTT,CASRNLGSPLHF,TRBV6-4,NA,NA,TRBJ1-6
TGTGCCAGCAGCCCACGCCGGGGGAACCAAGAGACCCAGTACTTC,CASSPRRGNQETQYF,TRBV7-9,NA,once,TRBJ2-5
TGTGCCAGTAGTATCCTCAGGGACAGGGGCTCCTATAATTCACCCCTCCACTTT,CASSILRDRGSYNSPLHF,TRBV19,TRBD1,NA,TRBJ1-6
TGCGCCAGCAGCTTGGATATATTGAACACTGAAGCTTTCTTT,CASSLDILNTEAFF,TRBV5-1,NA,NA,TRBJ1-1